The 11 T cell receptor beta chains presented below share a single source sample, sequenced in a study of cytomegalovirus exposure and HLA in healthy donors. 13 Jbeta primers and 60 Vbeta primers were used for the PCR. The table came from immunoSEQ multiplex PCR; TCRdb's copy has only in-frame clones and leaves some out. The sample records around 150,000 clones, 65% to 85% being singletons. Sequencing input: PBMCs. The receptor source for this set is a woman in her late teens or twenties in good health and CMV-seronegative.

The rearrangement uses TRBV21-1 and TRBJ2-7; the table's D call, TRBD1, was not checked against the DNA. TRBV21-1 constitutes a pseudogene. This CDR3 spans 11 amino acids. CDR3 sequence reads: CASSKQGRTYF. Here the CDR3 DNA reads TGTGCCAGCAGCAAGCAGGGGCGGACGTACTTC.

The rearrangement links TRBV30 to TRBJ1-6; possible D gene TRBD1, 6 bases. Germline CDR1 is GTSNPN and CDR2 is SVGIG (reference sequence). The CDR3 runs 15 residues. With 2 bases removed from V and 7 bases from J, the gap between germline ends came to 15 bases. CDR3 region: CAWSTGGDRNSPLHF. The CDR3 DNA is TGTGCCTGGAGTACTGGGGGCGACCGAAATTCACCCCTCCACTTT.

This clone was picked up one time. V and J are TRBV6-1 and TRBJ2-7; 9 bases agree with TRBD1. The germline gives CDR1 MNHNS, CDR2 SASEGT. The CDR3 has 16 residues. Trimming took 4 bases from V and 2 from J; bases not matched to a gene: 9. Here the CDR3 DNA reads TGTGCCAGCAGTGGTATGGACAGGGGACCGACCTACGAGCAGTACTTC. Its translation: CASSGMDRGPTYEQYF.

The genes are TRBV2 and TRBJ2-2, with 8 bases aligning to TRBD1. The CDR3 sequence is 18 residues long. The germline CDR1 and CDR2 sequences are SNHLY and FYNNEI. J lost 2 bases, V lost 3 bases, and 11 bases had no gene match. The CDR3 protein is CASSEGPPGTGNTGELFF. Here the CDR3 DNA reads TGTGCCAGCAGTGAGGGGCCCCCCGGGACAGGCAACACCGGGGAGCTGTTTTTT.

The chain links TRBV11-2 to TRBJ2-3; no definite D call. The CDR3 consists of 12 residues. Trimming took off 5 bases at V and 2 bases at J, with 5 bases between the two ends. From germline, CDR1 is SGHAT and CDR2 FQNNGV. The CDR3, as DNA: TGTGCCAGCAGCCCTTCCACAGATACGCAGTATTTT. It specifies CASSPSTDTQYF.

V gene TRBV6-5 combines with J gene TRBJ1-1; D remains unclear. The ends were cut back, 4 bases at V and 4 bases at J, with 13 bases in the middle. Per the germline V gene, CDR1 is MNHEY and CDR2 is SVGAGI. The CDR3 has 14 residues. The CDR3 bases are TGTGCCAGCAGTTTGATTCGGGGTGCCACTGAAGCTTTCTTT. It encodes CASSLIRGATEAFF.

CDR3 nucleotides: TGTGCCAGTAGTATATCGGGGGCAGATACGCAGTATTTT. It specifies CASSISGADTQYF. This chain joins TRBV19 and TRBJ2-3; the D gene is possibly TRBD2 (6 bases). From germline, CDR1 is LNHDA and CDR2 SQIVND (reference sequence). Trimming pared 2 bases from V and 4 bases from J, leaving 7 bases between. The CDR3 totals 13 residues.

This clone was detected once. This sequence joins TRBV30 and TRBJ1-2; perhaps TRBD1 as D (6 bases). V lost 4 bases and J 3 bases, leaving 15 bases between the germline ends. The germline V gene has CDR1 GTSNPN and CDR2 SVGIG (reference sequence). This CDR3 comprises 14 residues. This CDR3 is CAWTLRGADYGYTF. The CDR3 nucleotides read TGTGCCTGGACTCTCCGGGGGGCGGACTATGGCTACACCTTC.

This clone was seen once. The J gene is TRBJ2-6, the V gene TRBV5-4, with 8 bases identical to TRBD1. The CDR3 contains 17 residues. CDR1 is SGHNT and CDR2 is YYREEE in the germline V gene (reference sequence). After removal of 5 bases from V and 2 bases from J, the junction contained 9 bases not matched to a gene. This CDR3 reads CASSPGTGTTGANVLTF. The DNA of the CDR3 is TGTGCCAGCAGTCCGGGGACAGGCACAACTGGGGCCAACGTCCTGACTTTC. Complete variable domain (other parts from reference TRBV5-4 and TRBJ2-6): ETGVTQSPTHLIKTRGQQVTLRCSSQSGHNTVSWYQQALGQGPQFIFQYYREEENGRGNFPPRFSGLQFPNYSSELNVNALELDDSALYLCASSPGTGTTGANVLTFGAGSRLTVL.

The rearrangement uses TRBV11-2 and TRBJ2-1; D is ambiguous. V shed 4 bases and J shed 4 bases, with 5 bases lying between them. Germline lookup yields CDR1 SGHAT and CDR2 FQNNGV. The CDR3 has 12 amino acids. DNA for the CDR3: TGTGCCAGCAGCTCAGTTTACAATGAGCAGTTCTTC. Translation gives CASSSVYNEQFF.

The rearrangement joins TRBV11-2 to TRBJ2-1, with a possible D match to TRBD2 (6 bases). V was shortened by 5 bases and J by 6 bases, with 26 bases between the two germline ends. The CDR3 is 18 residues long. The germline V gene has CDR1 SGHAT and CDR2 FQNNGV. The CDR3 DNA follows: TGTGCCAGCAGCCTGGACGGGGGTCCCGGCAGTGTACGCAATGAGCAGTTCTTC. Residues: CASSLDGGPGSVRNEQFF.